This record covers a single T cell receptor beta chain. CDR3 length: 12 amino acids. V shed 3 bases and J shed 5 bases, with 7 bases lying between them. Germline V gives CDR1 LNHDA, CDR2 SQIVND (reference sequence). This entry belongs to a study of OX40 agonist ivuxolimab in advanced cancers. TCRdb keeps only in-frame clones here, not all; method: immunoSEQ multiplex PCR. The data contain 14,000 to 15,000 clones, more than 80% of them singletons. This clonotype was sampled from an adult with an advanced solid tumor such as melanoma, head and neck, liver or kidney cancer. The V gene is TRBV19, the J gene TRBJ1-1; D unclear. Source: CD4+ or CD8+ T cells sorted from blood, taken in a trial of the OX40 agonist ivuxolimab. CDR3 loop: CASSIDRTEAFF. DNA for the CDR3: TGTGCCAGTAGTATTGATAGAACTGAAGCTTTCTTT.